The sequence of this T cell receptor beta chain was determined in a study of CD8 T cells in Susac syndrome. For this clonotype: Its cognate antigen is unknown.

The CDR3 contains 14 residues. CDR1 and CDR2 from the germline V gene are SGHNT and YYREEE (reference sequence). V gave up 4 bases and J gave up 0 bases, with 10 bases separating them. Random-hexamer reverse transcription was applied to roughly 0.5 to 1 ug RNA. Across 54 Vbeta and 13 Jbeta, immunoSEQ multiplex PCR amplified TCR beta CDR3. TCRdb recomputed calls from the immunoSEQ multiplex PCR reads with MiXCR, one row per CDR3 protein. The table lists about 210,000 distinct CDR3 sequences, approximately 95% of them singletons. The study sequenced TCR beta in blood CD8+ and CD4+ T cells. The individuals used as controls were healthy donors who had been matched for both age and sex. Study-wide results and caveats: Individuals included in the TCR sequencing and HLA analysis were acknowledged by the study to be relatively few in number.

The sequencing input was CD4+ T cells from PBMCs. The receptor's source is a human donor in good health. J is TRBJ1-1 and V is TRBV5-4, with D tentatively TRBD1 (6 bases). The CDR3 loop reads CASSRRGLNTEAFF. DNA for the CDR3: TGTGCCAGCAGCCGCAGGGGTCTGAACACTGAAGCTTTCTTT.